These 22 T cell receptor beta chains originate from one sample sequenced in a study of OX40 agonist ivuxolimab in advanced cancers. The table came from immunoSEQ multiplex PCR; TCRdb's copy has only in-frame clones and leaves some out. The sample has roughly 55,000 clones, approximately 80% seen once. The sequencing used CD4+ or CD8+ T cells sorted from blood, collected in a trial of the OX40 agonist ivuxolimab. Receptors originate from an adult with an advanced solid tumor such as melanoma, head and neck, liver or kidney cancer.

The J gene is TRBJ1-1, the V gene TRBV9; D is unresolved. V dropped 1 base and J dropped 5 bases, with 9 bases sitting between them. Germline V gene lookup returns CDR1 SGDLS and CDR2 YYNGEE. The CDR3 spans 13 residues. The CDR3 loop reads CASSVRGSTEAFF. CDR3 DNA sequence: TGTGCCAGCAGCGTACGAGGGTCGACTGAAGCTTTCTTT.

This clone appeared once. The genes are TRBV9 and TRBJ2-3; the match to TRBD2 covers 12 bases. This CDR3 has 16 amino acids. Germline V lookup: CDR1 SGDLS, CDR2 YYNGEE. The trim removed 3 bases at V and 2 bases at J, leaving 4 bases unmatched. This CDR3 reads CASSEGLAGFTDTQYF. CDR3 nucleotide sequence: TGTGCCAGCAGCGAGGGACTAGCGGGCTTCACAGATACGCAGTATTTT.

The rearrangement links TRBV10-3 to TRBJ1-3; TRBD1 matches 7 bases. The length of the CDR3 is 16 residues. In germline, CDR1 is ENHRY, CDR2 SYGVKD. The V gene end was trimmed by 0 bases and the J gene end by 4 bases; junction bases not matched to a gene: 6. The CDR3 sequence is CAISESNRGAGNTIYF. CDR3 bases: TGTGCCATCAGTGAGTCGAACAGGGGTGCAGGAAACACCATATATTTT.

CDR3 sequence: CATTPAYEQYF. CDR3 in DNA: TGTGCCACGACCCCAGCCTACGAGCAGTACTTC. The chain is built from TRBV6-5 and TRBJ2-7; the D is unclear. Trimming took off 10 bases at V and 2 bases at J, with 9 bases between the two ends. Per germline, CDR1 MNHEY and CDR2 SVGAGI. This CDR3 contains 11 residues.

V is TRBV9 and J is TRBJ1-3, with D uncertain. CDR1 SGDLS and CDR2 YYNGEE come from the germline V gene. The CDR3 is 15 amino acids. Between the trimmed V and J ends, which lost 3 bases and 1 base, there was a span of 11 bases. CDR3 protein: CASSGTGISGNTIYF. For the CDR3, the DNA is TGTGCCAGCAGCGGAACCGGGATTTCTGGAAACACCATATATTTT.

The rearrangement joins TRBV7-3 to TRBJ1-1, with TRBD1 as a possible D gene (6 bases). The V end lost 5 bases, the J end lost 1 base, and 14 bases lay between the germline ends. Germline CDR1 reads SGHTA; CDR2 reads FQGTGA. This CDR3 is built from 15 residues. CDR3 region: CASSQGGARNTEAFF. The CDR3 DNA follows: TGTGCCAGCAGCCAAGGGGGGGCCCGGAACACTGAAGCTTTCTTT.

V is TRBV7-3 and J is TRBJ1-1; 7 bases match TRBD1. In germline, CDR1 is SGHTA, CDR2 FQGTGA. The CDR3 has 16 amino acids. The junction had 10 bases not matched to a gene; V was cut back by 0 bases and J by 6 bases. The CDR3: CASSLTSLNRGAEAFF. CDR3 in DNA: TGTGCCAGCAGCTTAACGTCTCTAAACAGGGGTGCTGAAGCTTTCTTT.

About this clone itself: The junction shows a germline mismatch at one end, possibly a read error. In DNA form, the CDR3 reads TGTGCCAGCAACCCGGGGCCCAAAGAGACCCAGTACTTC. Protein product: CASNPGPKETQYF. This sequence joins TRBV5-1 and TRBJ2-5; D may correspond to TRBD1 or TRBD2 (5 bases each). Germline V gene data show CDR1 as SGHRS and CDR2 as YFSETQ. CDR3 length: 13 residues.

V usage is TRBV6-6 and J usage is TRBJ2-3; 7 positions match TRBD2. This CDR3 comprises 12 residues. V trimming: 8 bases; J trimming: 2 bases; junction bases outside the gene matches: 1. Per germline, CDR1 MNHNY and CDR2 SVGAGI (reference sequence). The CDR3 loop reads CASGGDTDTQYF. The CDR3 region has the DNA TGTGCCAGCGGGGGGGACACAGATACGCAGTATTTT.

CDR3 region: CASGSPGLATNNTGELFF. The CDR3 DNA is TGTGCTAGTGGTTCCCCGGGACTAGCGACCAATAACACCGGGGAGCTGTTTTTT. The V and J genes are TRBV12-5 and TRBJ2-2; TRBD2 agrees at 10 bases. V trimming: 4 bases; J trimming: 2 bases; junction bases outside the gene matches: 10. CDR1 is LGHNT, CDR2 FRNRAP, per germline. The CDR3 runs to 18 residues.

J is TRBJ1-2 and V is TRBV6-5; D is undetermined. CDR3 length: 13 amino acids. Germline V CDR1 and CDR2: MNHEY, SVGAGI. V shed 5 bases and J shed 6 bases, with 13 bases lying between them. As DNA, the CDR3 is TGTGCCAGCAGTCCTTATGCCCCGGATGGCTACACCTTC. Translation gives CASSPYAPDGYTF.

The chain employs TRBV2 and TRBJ2-7; 7 bases align to TRBD1. V was pared by 0 bases and J by 2 bases, with 7 bases of the junction left unmatched. Germline V CDR1 and CDR2: SNHLY, FYNNEI. The CDR3 is 16 residues long. CDR3 nucleotide sequence: TGTGCCAGCAGTGAAGCACCGGACAGGAGAACCTACGAGCAGTACTTC. Its translation is CASSEAPDRRTYEQYF.

This clone has just a few counts. The chain uses TRBV5-1 and TRBJ1-5; D not resolved. V was clipped by 4 bases and J by 5 bases, with 10 bases between them. This CDR3 has 13 amino acids. Germline lookup yields CDR1 SGHRS and CDR2 YFSETQ. The CDR3 spells CASSRDPDQPQHF. The CDR3 DNA reads TGCGCCAGCAGCCGAGATCCGGATCAGCCCCAGCATTTT.

The V gene is TRBV6-6, the J gene TRBJ2-7; D tentatively reads TRBD1 or TRBD2 (5 bases each). CDR1 and CDR2 from the germline V gene are MNHNY and SVGAGI (reference sequence). The CDR3 sequence is 13 residues long. Trimming stripped 2 bases from V and 7 bases from J, with 12 bases between. The CDR3 region has the DNA TGTGCCAGCAGTTACCGGGCCGAGGGGGAGCAGTACTTC. Encoded protein: CASSYRAEGEQYF.

The chain has TRBV6-1 and TRBJ2-3, with no clear D. Between the trimmed V and J ends, which lost 6 bases and 0 bases, there was a span of 13 bases. Germline values: CDR1 MNHNS, CDR2 SASEGT. The CDR3 length is 15 residues. The CDR3: CASSSYRESTDTQYF. The CDR3 coding sequence is TGTGCCAGCAGCTCCTACAGAGAGAGCACAGATACGCAGTATTTT.

V gene TRBV6-6 combines with J gene TRBJ1-2, with D possibly being TRBD1 (6 bases). V dropped 2 bases and J dropped 7 bases, with 17 bases sitting between them. The CDR3 covers 15 residues. CDR1 and CDR2 (germline): MNHNY, SVGAGI (reference sequence). CDR3 in amino acids: CASSYDGQGWSGYTF. Here the CDR3 DNA reads TGTGCCAGCAGTTACGATGGGCAGGGGTGGAGTGGCTACACCTTC.

The CDR3 sequence: CASAGTDSGNTIYF. In DNA form, the CDR3 reads TGTGCCAGCGCTGGGACGGACTCTGGAAACACCATATATTTT. The rearrangement uses TRBV6-5 and TRBJ1-3, with a tentative D call TRBD1 (5 bases). Germline CDR1 and CDR2: MNHEY and SVGAGI. The CDR3 covers 14 residues. V gave up 8 bases and J gave up 0 bases, with 11 bases separating them.

The CDR3 DNA reads TGTGCCAGCGGAAACTATGGCTACACCTTC. It yields the protein CASGNYGYTF. The chain has TRBV6-1 and TRBJ1-2, with D uncertain. The V and J ends lost 8 bases and 2 bases respectively, with 3 bases between them. Germline lookup yields CDR1 MNHNS and CDR2 SASEGT. CDR3 size: 10 residues.

The chain employs TRBV10-2 and TRBJ1-2; D ambiguous. The germline CDR1 and CDR2 sequences are WSHSY and SAAADI. The V gene lost 7 bases and the J gene lost 7 bases, with 19 bases spanning the gap. The CDR3 extends over 14 amino acids. In nucleotides, the CDR3 is TGCGCCAGCATCCGGGCGATCGGGAAGGGTGGCTACACCTTC. Its protein product is CASIRAIGKGGYTF.

There are a few counts of this clone. The genes are TRBV18 and TRBJ1-1, with TRBD1 matching 11 bases. V was clipped by 3 bases and J by 4 bases; unmatched bases: 4. The CDR3 has 15 residues. The germline V gene encodes CDR1 KGHSH and CDR2 LQKENI. CDR3 in amino acids: CASSPSGTGGTEAFF. DNA of the CDR3: TGTGCCAGCTCACCCTCTGGGACAGGGGGCACTGAAGCTTTCTTT.

The chain employs TRBV5-1 and TRBJ1-1, with D uncertain. Looked up from germline, CDR1 is SGHRS and CDR2 is YFSETQ. The CDR3 has 15 amino acids. Trimming shortened V by 0 bases and J by 1 base, and 10 bases separated the two germline ends. The CDR3 nucleotides read TGCGCCAGCAGCTTGGTGGTGGGCGAGAACACTGAAGCTTTCTTT. Residues: CASSLVVGENTEAFF.

V gene TRBV15 combines with J gene TRBJ2-1; D remains ambiguous. Trimming shortened V by 5 bases and J by 8 bases, and 16 bases separated the two germline ends. In germline, CDR1 is LNHNV, CDR2 YYDKDF (reference sequence). The CDR3 is 14 amino acids. The CDR3 loop is CATSAGPRRDEQFF. The CDR3 coding sequence is TGTGCCACCAGCGCCGGACCGCGCCGGGATGAGCAGTTCTTC.